This T cell receptor (beta chain) was identified in a study of identical twins. Study conclusions and caveats: Findings came from cross-sectional statistics, without long-term follow-up of donors.

Comments on this clonotype: Its antigen is unknown.

TCRdb reanalysed the 5' RACE reads using MiXCR and keeps one entry per CDR3 protein. The sample shows under 900,000 distinct CDR3 sequences, roughly 20% of them seen only once. The V end lost 5 bases, the J end lost 1 base, and 15 bases lay between the germline ends. The CDR3 consists of 15 residues. Germline-derived CDR1 and CDR2 are MGHDK and SYGVNS. This sample also belongs to another study, concerning T cells expressing NK-cell markers. That work states: In several experiments, sorting was restricted to alpha-beta TCR T cells by an anti-gamma-delta TCR antibody.

V usage is TRBV25-1 and J usage is TRBJ2-7; the D gene could be TRBD1 or TRBD2 (5 bases each). Material for sequencing was PBMCs. The TCR was taken from a woman under 30 in good health. CDR3 amino acids: CASSNLRDGSYEQYF. CDR3 nucleotide sequence: TGTGCCAGCAGTAACCTACGGGACGGTTCCTACGAGCAGTACTTC.